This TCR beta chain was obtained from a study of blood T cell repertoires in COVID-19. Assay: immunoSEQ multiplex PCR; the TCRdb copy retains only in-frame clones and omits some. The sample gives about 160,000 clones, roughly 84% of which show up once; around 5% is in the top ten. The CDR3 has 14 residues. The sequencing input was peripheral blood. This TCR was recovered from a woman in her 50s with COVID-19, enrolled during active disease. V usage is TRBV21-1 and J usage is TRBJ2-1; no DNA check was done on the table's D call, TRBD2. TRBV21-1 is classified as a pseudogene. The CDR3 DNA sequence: TGTGCCAGCAGGGTCGGGGGGCCCATCAATGAGCAGTTCTTC. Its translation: CASRVGGPINEQFF.